Here is one TCR beta chain with its context. The data originate from a study of T cell repertoires in cytomegalovirus infection. Study at large: Through public TCR beta signatures, both CMV infection and matching HLA type were indicated.

TCRdb re-called the reads through MiXCR, storing one row per CDR3 protein. The repertoire holds about 360,000 distinct CDR3 sequences, with around 18% as singletons. The sample comprised PBMCs. This clonotype originated in a human donor in good health (CMV status not recorded). Some clones in this sample may be carry-over from other donors' samples.

The CDR3 sequence is CASTPRGLVTDTQYF. The DNA of the CDR3 is TGTGCCAGCACCCCCCGGGGGCTAGTTACAGATACGCAGTATTTT. The J gene is TRBJ2-3, the V gene TRBV12-3 or TRBV12-4, with D possibly being TRBD1 or TRBD2 (6 bases each). The CDR3 extends over 15 amino acids. V was cut by 7 bases and J by 3 bases, with 17 bases left in between.